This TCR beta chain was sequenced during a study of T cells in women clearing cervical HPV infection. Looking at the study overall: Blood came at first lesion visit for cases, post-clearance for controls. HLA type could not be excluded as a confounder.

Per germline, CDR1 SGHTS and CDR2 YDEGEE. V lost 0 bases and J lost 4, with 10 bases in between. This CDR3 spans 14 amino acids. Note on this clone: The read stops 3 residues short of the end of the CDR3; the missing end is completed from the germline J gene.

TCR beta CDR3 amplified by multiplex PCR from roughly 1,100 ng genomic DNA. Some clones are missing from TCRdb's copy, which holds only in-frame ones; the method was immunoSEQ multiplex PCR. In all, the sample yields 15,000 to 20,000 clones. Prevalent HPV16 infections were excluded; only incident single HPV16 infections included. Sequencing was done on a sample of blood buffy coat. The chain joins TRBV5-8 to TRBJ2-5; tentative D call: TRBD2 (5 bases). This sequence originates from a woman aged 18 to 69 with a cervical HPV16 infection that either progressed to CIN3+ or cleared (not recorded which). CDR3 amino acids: CASSLGARGETQYF. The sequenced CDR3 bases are TGTGCCAGCAGCTTGGGGGCCCGGGGAGAGACC.